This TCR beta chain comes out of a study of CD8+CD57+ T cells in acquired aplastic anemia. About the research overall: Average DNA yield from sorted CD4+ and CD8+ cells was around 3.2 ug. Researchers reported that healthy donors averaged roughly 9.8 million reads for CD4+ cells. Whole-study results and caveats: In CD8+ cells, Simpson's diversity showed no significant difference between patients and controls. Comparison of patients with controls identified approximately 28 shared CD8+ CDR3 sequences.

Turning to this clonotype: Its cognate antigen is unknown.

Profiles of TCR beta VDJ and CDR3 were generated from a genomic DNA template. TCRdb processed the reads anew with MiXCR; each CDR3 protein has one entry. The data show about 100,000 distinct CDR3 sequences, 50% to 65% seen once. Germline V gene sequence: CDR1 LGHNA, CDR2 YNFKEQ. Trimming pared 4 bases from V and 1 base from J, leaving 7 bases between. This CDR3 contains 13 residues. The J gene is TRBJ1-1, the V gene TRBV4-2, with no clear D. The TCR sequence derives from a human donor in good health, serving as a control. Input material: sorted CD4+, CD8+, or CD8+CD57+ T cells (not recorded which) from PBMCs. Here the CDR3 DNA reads TGTGCCAGCAGCCCCGACACGAACACTGAAGCTTTCTTT. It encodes CASSPDTNTEAFF.